The clone carrying this TCR beta chain was seen many times. Its antigen is not known. The CDR3 covers 18 residues. The data derive from a study of T cells after yellow fever vaccination. TCRdb redid the calling of the 5' RACE reads with MiXCR, one entry per CDR3 protein. The sample lists about 220,000 distinct CDR3 sequences, approximately 3.3% occurring once. Study findings and constraints: Clonotypes found in both CD4 and CD8 compartments made up a small share. Researchers report a weaker secondary response that nonetheless peaked faster, day 5 versus 15.

The clonotype originates from a man between 18 and 35 years old who received the YFV17D yellow fever vaccine. Here the sequenced sample was CD4+ T cells sorted from PBMCs, taken 10 days after the yellow fever booster vaccination. The chain uses TRBV21-1 and TRBJ2-7; TRBD1 is the table's D call, not checked against the DNA. TRBV21-1 is assigned pseudogene status. The CDR3 sequence: CAPRGGGDGLYTSGEQYV. In nucleotides, the CDR3 is TGTGCCCCCAGGGGAGGGGGCGACGGACTTTACACCTCGGGCGAGCAGTACGTC.